This T cell receptor (beta chain) was observed in a study of pediatric ulcerative colitis. Study-wide findings and caveats: Compared with controls, ulcerative colitis showed greater blood-rectum clone sharing. All ulcerative colitis patients, but no controls, carried two rectal clonotypes.

Concerning this clone: The antigen remains unidentified.

Sequencing was at survey level. The protocol was immunoSEQ multiplex PCR, while the TCRdb copy is restricted to in-frame clones and leaves out a portion. The table shows tens of thousands of clones, with 80% to 90% occurring only once. Losses at the gene ends were 5 bases for V and 5 bases for J; bases not matched to a gene: 4. Germline V gene data show CDR1 as SGHVS and CDR2 as FQNEAQ. The CDR3 sequence is 13 residues long. Sequencing was done on a sample of blood. The receptor comes from a boy between 10 and 17 years old with severe ulcerative colitis. This chain links TRBV7-8 with TRBJ2-7; 9 bases agree with TRBD1. CDR3 sequence reads: CASSGDRAHEQYF. CDR3 sequence (DNA): TGTGCCAGCAGCGGGGACAGGGCCCACGAGCAGTACTTC.